The entry that follows covers one TCR beta chain sequence. Its cognate antigen is unknown. This sample was taken from a study of beta chain features in type 1 diabetes. Study findings and constraints: Equally in patients and controls, PCR might preferentially amplify shorter templates. Shortening that was moderate but significant affected the TCRB CDR3s of Type 1 diabetes patients in all four CD4+ subsets. Any role of HLA type in TCRB rearrangement remained unresolved here. Researchers cautioned that cDNA sequencing could over-represent cells with high TCR expression.

Sorted populations all exceeded 95% purity. Expressed TCRB transcripts were sequenced because the isolated RNA had all been reverse transcribed beforehand. Sequenced by immunoSEQ multiplex PCR; TCRdb stores in-frame clones only, minus some. The table lists 95,000 to 110,000 clones, 25% to 35% of them singletons. The CDR3 contains 16 residues. Trimming cost V 6 bases and J 3 bases, with 21 bases left between them. Germline CDR1 SGHTA, CDR2 FQGNSA. This receptor was identified in a woman between 18 and 29 years old with type 1 diabetes. The sequenced sample was central memory CD4+ T cells from blood. The V call is TRBV7-2, the J call TRBJ2-7; maybe TRBD1 (6 bases). The CDR3 sequence is CASRPAAGAVYYEQYF. CDR3 bases: TGTGCCAGCAGACCGGCGGCAGGGGCGGTCTACTACGAGCAGTACTTC.